The 7 T cell receptor beta chains in this list originate from one sample, sequenced in a study of T cell repertoires in aging, cancer and after chemotherapy (dated by TCRdb to about 2019). Instead of sorted cells or RNA, genomic DNA extracted from peripheral blood served as the source for amplifying TCR beta rearrangements. Sequencing instrument: Illumina MiSeq. Rearranged TRB sequences spanning V, D and J segments were amplified in a multiplex touch-down PCR with a mixed TRB-A/B primer pool. TCRdb took the public reads, trimmed them with fastp at Q25, ran MiXCR for clone calling and kept in-frame beta chains. Each entry is one CDR3 protein sequence, shown with its most common DNA and genes. The sample table lists 10,000 to 15,000 distinct CDR3 sequences, about 40% of them with a count of one. The top ten hold less than 8.5% of the sample. The source material was blood. The receptors derive from a human donor in good health. The donor label of this sample is uncertain.

V is TRBV5-6 and J is TRBJ2-5, with D perhaps TRBD2 (7 bases). The CDR3 has 14 residues. V lost 4 bases to trimming and J lost 4 bases, with 14 bases between them. CDR1 is SGHDT and CDR2 is YYEEEE in the germline V gene. CDR3 amino acids: CASSAGARVETQYF. The CDR3 nucleotides are TGTGCCAGCAGCGCGGGGGCGCGGGTAGAGACCCAGTACTTC.

This clonotype came up a few times. The rearrangement joins TRBV30 to TRBJ1-2, with a tentative D call TRBD1 (5 bases). V shed 2 bases and J shed 7 bases, with 14 bases lying between them. Germline CDR1 is GTSNPN and CDR2 is SVGIG (reference sequence). The CDR3 length is 13 residues. This chain's CDR3 is CAWSLGVLGGYTF. The CDR3 region has the DNA TGTGCCTGGAGTTTAGGGGTTTTGGGTGGCTACACCTTC.

Within the sample, this clonotype is medium-sized (0.01 to 0.1%). V is TRBV29-1 and J is TRBJ2-5, with unresolved D. Trimming pared 7 bases from V and 5 bases from J, leaving 14 bases between. The CDR3 contains 12 residues. Germline V lookup: CDR1 SQVTM, CDR2 ANQGSEA. The CDR3 nucleotides read TGCAGCGGAGGACCGATAGGGGAGACCCAGTACTTC. Protein sequence: CSGGPIGETQYF.

The chain joins TRBV6-6 to TRBJ2-1; D unclear. Germline V gene lookup returns CDR1 MNHNY and CDR2 SVGAGI (reference sequence). Trimming took 6 bases from V and 9 from J, leaving 6 bases between them. The CDR3 spans 10 residues. The CDR3 region is CASRSSEQFF. DNA for the CDR3: TGTGCCAGCAGAAGTAGTGAGCAGTTCTTC.

This clonotype showed up just a few times. V is TRBV19 and J is TRBJ1-2, with D hard to call. The CDR3 has 14 amino acids. The germline V gene has CDR1 LNHDA and CDR2 SQIVND (reference sequence). Trimming removed 5 bases from V and 4 bases from J, with 14 bases in between. Here the CDR3 DNA reads TGTGCCAGTAGTGTGGGTCAGATCGGCTATGGCTACACCTTC. Translation gives CASSVGQIGYGYTF.

This clonotype is medium-sized (0.01 to 0.1%) in the sample. The V and J genes are TRBV29-1 and TRBJ2-7; TRBD1 agrees at 10 bases. The CDR3 is made up of 12 amino acids. V lost 7 bases, J lost 2 bases, and 2 bases stayed unmatched. Germline CDR1 reads SQVTM; CDR2 reads ANQGSEA. The CDR3 coding sequence is TGCAGCGCTGGACAGGGGGCCTACGAGCAGTACTTC. Its protein product is CSAGQGAYEQYF.

There are a few counts of this clonotype. The V and J genes are TRBV10-3 and TRBJ2-1; TRBD2 matches 7 bases. From germline, CDR1 is ENHRY and CDR2 SYGVKD. This CDR3 is 14 amino acids long. V shed 5 bases, J shed 4 bases, and the junction held 5 bases outside the gene matches. The CDR3 DNA follows: TGTGCCATCAGTTGGTCTAGCGGATACAATGAGCAGTTCTTC. It encodes CAISWSSGYNEQFF.